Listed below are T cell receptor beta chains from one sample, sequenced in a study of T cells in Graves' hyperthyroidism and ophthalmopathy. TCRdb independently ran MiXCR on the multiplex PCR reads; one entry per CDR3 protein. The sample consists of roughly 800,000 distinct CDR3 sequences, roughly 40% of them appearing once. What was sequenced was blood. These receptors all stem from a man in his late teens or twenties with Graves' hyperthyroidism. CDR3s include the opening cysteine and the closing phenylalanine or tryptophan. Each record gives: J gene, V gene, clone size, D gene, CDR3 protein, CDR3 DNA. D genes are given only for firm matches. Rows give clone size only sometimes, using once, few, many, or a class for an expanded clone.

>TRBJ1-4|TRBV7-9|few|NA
CASSQAPGEEKLFF
TGCGCCAGCAGCCAAGCGCCAGGGGAGGAAAAACTGTTTTTT
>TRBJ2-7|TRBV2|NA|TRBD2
CASSYGLAGAITNEQYF
TGTGCCAGCAGTTACGGACTAGCGGGAGCAATTACCAACGAGCAGTACTTC
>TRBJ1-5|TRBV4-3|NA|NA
CASSPLARNQPQHF
TGCGCCAGCAGCCCCCTGGCCCGCAATCAGCCCCAGCATTTT
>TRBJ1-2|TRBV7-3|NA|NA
CASTPGHANCGYTF
TGTGCCAGCACCCCTGGGCATGCTAACTGTGGCTACACCTTC
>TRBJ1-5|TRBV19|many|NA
CASSMGLLSNQPQHF
TGTGCCAGTAGTATGGGACTTCTTAGCAATCAGCCCCAGCATTTT
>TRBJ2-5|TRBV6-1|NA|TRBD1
CASRSTGIVETQYF
TGTGCCAGCAGATCGACAGGGATCGTAGAGACCCAGTACTTC
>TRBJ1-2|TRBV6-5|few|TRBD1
CATLRQGYGYTF
TGTGCCACCTTGAGACAGGGGTATGGCTACACCTTC
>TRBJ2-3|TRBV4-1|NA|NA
CASSQGWDQDTQYF
TGCGCCAGCAGCCAAGGATGGGACCAAGATACGCAGTATTTT
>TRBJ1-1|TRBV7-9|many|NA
CASSRHGAEAFF
TGTGCCAGCAGCCGGCACGGGGCGGAAGCTTTCTTT
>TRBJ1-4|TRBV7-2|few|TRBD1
CASSLIGTGNEKLFF
TGTGCCAGCAGCTTAATCGGGACAGGGAACGAAAAACTGTTTTTT
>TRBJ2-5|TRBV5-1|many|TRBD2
CASSLGSGGQETQYF
TGCGCCAGCAGCTTGGGCAGCGGGGGCCAAGAGACCCAGTACTTC
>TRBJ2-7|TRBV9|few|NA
CASSLEGKAYEQYF
TGTGCCAGCAGCCTAGAGGGGAAAGCTTACGAGCAGTACTTC
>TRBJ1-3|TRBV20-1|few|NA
CSALNPGTRTIYF
TGCAGTGCTTTAAATCCCGGAACGCGCACCATATATTTT
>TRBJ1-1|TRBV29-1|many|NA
CSVEDWGPEAFF
TGCAGCGTTGAAGATTGGGGACCTGAAGCTTTCTTT
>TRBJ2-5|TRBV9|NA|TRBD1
CASSGRDREKTQYF
TGTGCCAGCAGCGGTCGGGACAGGGAGAAGACCCAGTACTTC
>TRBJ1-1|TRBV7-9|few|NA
CASSKSVGFTNTEAFF
TGTGCCAGCAGCAAATCGGTGGGGTTCACGAACACTGAAGCTTTCTTT
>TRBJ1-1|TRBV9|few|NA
CASSVVGAGGIAEAFF
TGTGCCAGCAGCGTAGTGGGGGCTGGCGGAATCGCTGAAGCTTTCTTT
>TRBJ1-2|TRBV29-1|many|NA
CSVHSSGGYTF
TGCAGCGTCCATTCCTCGGGTGGCTACACCTTC
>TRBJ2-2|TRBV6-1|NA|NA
CAQRPENTGELFF
TGTGCTCAGCGGCCGGAAAACACCGGGGAGCTGTTTTTT
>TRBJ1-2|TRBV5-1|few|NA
CASRRPGSGYTF
TGCGCCAGCAGGCGACCAGGGTCTGGCTACACCTTC
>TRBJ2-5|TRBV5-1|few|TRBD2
CASSSGTSAQETQYF
TGCGCCAGCAGCTCCGGGACTAGCGCTCAAGAGACCCAGTACTTC
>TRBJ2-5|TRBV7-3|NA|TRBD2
CAGSTSGGETQYF
TGTGCCGGCAGTACTAGCGGAGGGGAGACCCAGTACTTC
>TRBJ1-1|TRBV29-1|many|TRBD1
CSAGDRVMNTEAFF
TGCAGCGCGGGGGACAGGGTCATGAACACTGAAGCTTTCTTT
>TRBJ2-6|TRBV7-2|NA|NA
CASSLEGVSSGANVLTF
TGTGCCAGCAGCTTAGAAGGGGTCTCCTCTGGGGCCAACGTCCTGACTTTC
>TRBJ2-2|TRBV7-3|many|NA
CASSLSRGTGELFF
TGTGCCAGCAGCTTGAGTCGTGGCACCGGGGAGCTGTTTTTT
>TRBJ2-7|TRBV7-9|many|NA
CASSPRVGEQYF
TGTGCCAGCAGCCCCCGGGTTGGCGAGCAGTACTTC
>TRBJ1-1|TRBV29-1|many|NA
CSATGSPQGAEAFF
TGCAGCGCCACAGGGTCCCCCCAAGGGGCTGAAGCTTTCTTT
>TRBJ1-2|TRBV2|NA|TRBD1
CASSDLDRVLGGYTF
TGTGCCAGCAGTGACCTGGACAGGGTATTGGGGGGCTACACCTTC
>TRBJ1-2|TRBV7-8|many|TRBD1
CASSLSGGQGYGYTF
TGTGCCAGCAGCTTAAGCGGGGGACAGGGGTATGGCTACACCTTC
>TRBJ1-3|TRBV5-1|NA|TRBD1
CASSSGTGAGDTIYF
TGCGCCAGCAGCTCCGGGACAGGGGCGGGAGACACCATATATTTT
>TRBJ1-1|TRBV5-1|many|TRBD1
CASSLGQEPGEAFF
TGCGCCAGCAGCCTAGGACAGGAACCAGGTGAAGCTTTCTTT
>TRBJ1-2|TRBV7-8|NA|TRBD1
CASSPKGTEAIYGYTF
TGTGCCAGCAGTCCCAAGGGGACAGAAGCTATCTATGGCTACACCTTC
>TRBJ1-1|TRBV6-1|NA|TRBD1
CASVPGGRGNTEAFF
TGTGCCAGCGTACCAGGGGGCCGAGGGAACACTGAAGCTTTCTTT
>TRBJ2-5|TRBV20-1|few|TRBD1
CSAIQGQGVLTRETQYF
TGCAGTGCCATTCAGGGACAGGGGGTACTAACCCGAGAGACCCAGTACTTC
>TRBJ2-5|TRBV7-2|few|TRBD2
CASSSPLAGRQETQYF
TGTGCCAGCAGCTCCCCCCTAGCGGGGCGGCAAGAGACCCAGTACTTC
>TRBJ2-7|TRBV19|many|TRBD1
CASSIGQDYEQYF
TGTGCCAGTAGTATCGGACAGGACTACGAGCAGTACTTC
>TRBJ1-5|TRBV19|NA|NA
CASSIKGGNQPQHF
TGTGCCAGTAGTATTAAGGGGGGAAATCAGCCCCAGCATTTT
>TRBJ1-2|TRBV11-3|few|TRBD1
CASSLYRDLRQGGYTF
TGTGCCAGCAGCCTCTACCGGGACCTTCGACAGGGTGGCTACACCTTC
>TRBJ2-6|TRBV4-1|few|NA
CASSQGERAHPKPLTF
TGCGCCAGCAGCCAAGGGGAAAGGGCCCATCCGAAACCCTTGACTTTC
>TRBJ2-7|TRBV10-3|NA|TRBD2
CASSPGGYLRDEQYF
TGTGCCTCCTCTCCGGGGGGATATTTAAGAGATGAGCAGTACTTC
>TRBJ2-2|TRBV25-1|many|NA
CASTWAGNTGELFF
TGTGCCAGCACCTGGGCAGGGAACACCGGGGAGCTGTTTTTT
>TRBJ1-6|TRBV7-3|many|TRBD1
CASRTRQGSSPLHF
TGTGCCAGCAGAACTCGACAGGGTTCTTCACCCCTCCACTTT
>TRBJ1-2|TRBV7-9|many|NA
CASTPIQAPNYGYTF
TGTGCCAGCACCCCAATACAGGCACCTAACTATGGCTACACCTTC
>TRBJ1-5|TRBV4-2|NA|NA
CASSQDWTVSNQPQHF
TGTGCCAGCAGCCAAGATTGGACAGTGAGCAATCAGCCCCAGCATTTT
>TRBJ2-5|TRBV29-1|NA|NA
CSYSGTQETQYF
TGCAGCTATTCCGGGACGCAAGAGACCCAGTACTTC